Given below is one T cell receptor beta chain in context. Its antigen is still unknown. The V gene's germline CDR1 is SGDLS and CDR2 YYNGEE. This CDR3 region has 16 residues. V dropped 4 bases and J dropped 2; count of bases not matched to a gene: 5. This sample stems from a study of T cell clonotyping in hematopoietic cell transplantation. Whole-study findings and limits: Recipient TCR diversity dropped after transplant; expanded clonotypes rose from day 30 to 180.

Generated by immunoSEQ multiplex PCR, the TCRdb table keeps only in-frame clones and is missing some. The sample holds roughly 4,800 clones, roughly 20% seen once. The genes are TRBV9 and TRBJ2-5, with TRBD2 matching over 13 bases. Source: PBMCs, taken 180 days after allogeneic stem cell transplant. This receptor was identified in a male patient in his late teens or twenties who had an allogeneic stem cell transplant, so the T cells may come from the graft donor. Some clones in this sample may be carry-over from other donors' samples. The CDR3 DNA reads as TGTGCCAGCAGCCTGGGACTAGCGGGGAGTCAAGAGACCCAGTACTTC. It encodes CASSLGLAGSQETQYF. Full variable domain (outside the CDR3, taken from reference TRBV9 and TRBJ2-5): DSGVTQTPKHLITATGQRVTLRCSPRSGDLSVYWYQQSLDQGLQFLIQYYNGEERAKGNILERFSAQQFPDLHSELNLSSLELGDSALYFCASSLGLAGSQETQYFGPGTRLLVL.